One and the same sample provided the 24 T cell receptor beta chains below, sequenced in a study of neoadjuvant anti-PD-1 for oral cavity cancer. The assay was immunoSEQ multiplex PCR, and TCRdb's table has in-frame clones only and misses some. The sample lists about 16,000 clones; nearly 70% were seen once. This specimen consisted of PBMCs, obtained before nivolumab (anti-PD-1) treatment. The source of these receptors is a person between 40 and 80 years old with oral cavity squamous cell carcinoma.

The V and J genes are TRBV5-1 and TRBJ2-3; D is unresolved. CDR3 length: 14 amino acids. Germline CDR1 and CDR2: SGHRS and YFSETQ. V was shortened by 0 bases and J by 0 bases, with 5 bases between the two germline ends. CDR3 nucleotides: TGCGCCAGCAGCTTGGTGGATAGCACAGATACGCAGTATTTT. Translating gives CASSLVDSTDTQYF.

The chain employs TRBV9 and TRBJ1-1, with D possibly being TRBD1 (5 bases). The V and J ends lost 6 bases and 5 bases respectively, with 20 bases between them. Germline loops: CDR1 SGDLS, CDR2 YYNGEE. The CDR3 has 15 residues. The CDR3 region is CASTPQGDPGTEAFF. CDR3 bases: TGTGCCAGCACCCCTCAGGGTGACCCGGGGACTGAAGCTTTCTTT.

V gene TRBV28 combines with J gene TRBJ2-3, with 12 bases fitting TRBD2. The germline gives CDR1 MDHEN, CDR2 SYDVKM. The CDR3 runs to 19 residues. After removal of 5 bases from V and 3 bases from J, the junction contained 15 bases not matched to a gene. The CDR3 reads CASSPRLAGVGSGTDTQYF. CDR3 sequence (DNA): TGTGCCAGCAGTCCAAGACTAGCGGGAGTGGGTTCAGGGACAGATACGCAGTATTTT.

The chain recombines TRBV7-6 with TRBJ2-7, with unresolved D. This CDR3 has 11 amino acids. Deletions cut 1 base from V and 6 bases from J, with 4 bases between. Germline values: CDR1 SGHVS, CDR2 FNYEAQ. The CDR3 coding sequence is TGTGCCAGCAGCTTAGACCTCGAGCAGTACTTC. It encodes CASSLDLEQYF.

This clone was observed a handful of times. The chain links TRBV6-1 to TRBJ1-2; D remains unclear. The CDR3 is made up of 15 amino acids. Germline lookup yields CDR1 MNHNS and CDR2 SASEGT. Trimming removed 8 bases from V and 1 base from J, with 17 bases in between. The CDR3 spells CASLPRSAGNYGYTF. The CDR3 DNA sequence: TGTGCCAGCCTGCCAAGGTCGGCGGGTAACTATGGCTACACCTTC.

This chain links TRBV27 with TRBJ2-7; the D call may be TRBD1 or TRBD2 (6 bases each). CDR1 and CDR2 from the germline V gene are MNHEY and SMNVEV (reference sequence). Deletions cut 3 bases from V and 6 bases from J, with 15 bases between. The CDR3 runs 14 residues. The CDR3: CASSLVRGLSEQYF. The CDR3 DNA is TGTGCCAGCAGTTTGGTCCGGGGGCTGAGCGAGCAGTACTTC.

This rearrangement joins TRBV19 to TRBJ1-1, with D maybe TRBD1 (5 bases). This CDR3 has 17 residues. Germline loops: CDR1 LNHDA, CDR2 SQIVND (reference sequence). Trimming left V 4 bases short and J 0 bases short, with 18 bases between. CDR3 DNA: TGTGCCAGTAGTAACCAGGGTAGGGGAGGGATGAACACTGAAGCTTTCTTT. It encodes CASSNQGRGGMNTEAFF.

The chain couples TRBV5-4 to TRBJ2-5; perhaps TRBD2 as D (5 bases). CDR3 length: 14 amino acids. With 2 bases removed from V and 0 bases from J, the gap between germline ends came to 8 bases. Germline V gene sequence: CDR1 SGHNT, CDR2 YYREEE (reference sequence). The CDR3 protein is CASSFGSYQETQYF. CDR3 sequence (DNA): TGTGCCAGCAGCTTTGGGAGCTACCAAGAGACCCAGTACTTC.

The chain joins TRBV6-5 to TRBJ2-3; no definite D call. The germline V and J ends were trimmed by 0 bases and 2 bases, with 9 bases remaining between them. This CDR3 is 15 amino acids long. Germline CDR1 reads MNHEY; CDR2 reads SVGAGI. CDR3 bases: TGTGCCAGCAGTTACTCGAGTGGGGACACAGATACGCAGTATTTT. Encoded protein: CASSYSSGDTDTQYF.

The chain joins TRBV30 to TRBJ2-2; a weak D match, TRBD2 (6 bases). The CDR3 totals 17 residues. Germline V gene sequence: CDR1 GTSNPN, CDR2 SVGIG (reference sequence). Trimming stripped 0 bases from V and 0 bases from J, with 14 bases between. The CDR3 DNA sequence: TGTGCCTGGAGTGTATATCGGGGGAGTGCGAACACCGGGGAGCTGTTTTTT. Its protein is CAWSVYRGSANTGELFF.

This clone has a handful of counts. The chain links TRBV10-3 to TRBJ1-2; D call uncertain. CDR1 is ENHRY, CDR2 SYGVKD, per germline. The CDR3 is 14 amino acids. Trimming left V 0 bases short and J 4 bases short, with 9 bases between. CDR3: CAISESTHSYGYTF. The CDR3 region has the DNA TGTGCCATCAGTGAGTCGACTCACAGCTATGGCTACACCTTC.

This clone was picked up a small number of times. The CDR3: CSARMNTEAFF. The CDR3 DNA reads TGCAGTGCTAGGATGAACACTGAAGCTTTCTTT. The J gene is TRBJ1-1, the V gene TRBV20-1, with unresolved D. Trimming left V 3 bases short and J 0 bases short, with 2 bases between. Germline loops: CDR1 DFQATT, CDR2 SNEGSKA (reference sequence). The CDR3 is made up of 11 amino acids.

The rearrangement joins TRBV15 to TRBJ1-2, with D unclear. Germline V CDR1 and CDR2: LNHNV, YYDKDF (reference sequence). The CDR3 covers 14 residues. Trimming shortened V by 0 bases and J by 7 bases, and 12 bases separated the two germline ends. In DNA, the CDR3 is TGTGCCACCAGCAGAGATCCGAGGGATGGTGGCTACACCTTC. It yields the protein CATSRDPRDGGYTF.

The table lists this clone with a count of one. Written as DNA, the CDR3 is TGTGCCAGCAGCCCCGGTTTGCTGTCTGAAGGCGAGCAGTACTTC. Translating it yields CASSPGLLSEGEQYF. The J gene is TRBJ2-7, the V gene TRBV11-3; D ambiguous. Germline CDR1 is SGHNT and CDR2 is YENEEA. The CDR3 has 15 residues. V was trimmed by 5 bases and J by 6 bases, leaving 20 bases between them.

The CDR3 loop is CASSQGTSEVYNEQFF. The CDR3 region has the DNA TGCGCCAGCAGCCAGGGGACTAGCGAGGTCTACAATGAGCAGTTCTTC. V and J are TRBV4-1 and TRBJ2-1; 10 nucleotides line up with TRBD2. Germline assignment: CDR1 MGHRA and CDR2 YSYEKL. The CDR3 has 16 amino acids. Trimming cost V 3 bases and J 3 bases; bases outside gene matches: 5.

The chain recombines TRBV30 with TRBJ2-5; D possibly corresponds to TRBD2 (5 bases). Looked up from germline, CDR1 is GTSNPN and CDR2 is SVGIG (reference sequence). The CDR3 is 14 residues long. Trimming left V 5 bases short and J 7 bases short, with 20 bases between. CDR3 loop: CAWEGQRAKWTQYF. The CDR3 DNA sequence: TGTGCCTGGGAGGGCCAACGGGCCAAGTGGACCCAGTACTTC.

The CDR3 protein is CASLGDTGANVLTF. Written as DNA, the CDR3 is TGTGCCAGCCTTGGCGACACTGGGGCCAACGTCCTGACTTTC. The rearrangement joins TRBV2 to TRBJ2-6; unclear D gene. Trimming took off 8 bases at V and 2 bases at J, with 10 bases between the two ends. In germline, CDR1 is SNHLY, CDR2 FYNNEI. The CDR3 totals 14 residues.

This clone was counted only a few times. V and J are TRBV2 and TRBJ2-7; D is uncertain. The V and J ends lost 6 bases and 4 bases respectively, with 7 bases between them. The germline V gene encodes CDR1 SNHLY and CDR2 FYNNEI. CDR3 size: 11 residues. CDR3 DNA sequence: TGTGCCAGCAGAACTTATTACGAGCAGTACTTC. This encodes CASRTYYEQYF.

This clone has a handful of counts. The chain has TRBV9 and TRBJ2-1, with 12 bases that match TRBD2. With 0 bases clipped from V and 10 bases from J, the junction kept 14 bases outside the gene matches. Germline values: CDR1 SGDLS, CDR2 YYNGEE. This CDR3 comprises 18 residues. For the CDR3, the DNA is TGTGCCAGCAGCGTAGTGGCTAGCGGGAGGGGCTTTCCGGGGGAGCAGTTCTTC. This sequence encodes CASSVVASGRGFPGEQFF.

The chain uses TRBV5-1 and TRBJ1-5, with D possibly TRBD1 on 5 matching bases. Germline assignment: CDR1 SGHRS and CDR2 YFSETQ. This CDR3 has 14 amino acids. The V end lost 4 bases, the J end lost 6 bases, and 14 bases lay between the germline ends. The CDR3 spells CASSPGWGSQPQHF. The CDR3 DNA is TGCGCCAGCAGCCCCGGGTGGGGCTCTCAGCCCCAGCATTTT.

The chain carries TRBV7-9 and TRBJ2-7; D might be TRBD1 (6 bases). The germline gives CDR1 SEHNR, CDR2 FQNEAQ (reference sequence). The CDR3 consists of 13 residues. Deletions cut 3 bases from V and 5 bases from J, with 11 bases between. Here the CDR3 DNA reads TGTGCCAGCAGCTTGAGGAACAGGGACGAGCAGTACTTC. Protein: CASSLRNRDEQYF.

The chain couples TRBV2 to TRBJ2-1; 9 nucleotides align to TRBD2. Germline CDR1 SNHLY, CDR2 FYNNEI. V lost 11 bases, J lost 0 bases, and 5 bases stayed unmatched. This CDR3 has 14 amino acids. The DNA of the CDR3 is TGTGCCGCGGGGGGGACTTACTCCTACAATGAGCAGTTCTTC. It specifies CAAGGTYSYNEQFF.

The chain has TRBV5-1 and TRBJ1-2; D gene ambiguous. The germline V gene encodes CDR1 SGHRS and CDR2 YFSETQ. V dropped 4 bases and J dropped 6 bases, with 13 bases sitting between them. The CDR3 sequence is 13 residues long. CDR3 bases: TGCGCCAGCAGCCTCGAGAATCAGGATGGCTACACCTTC. Encoded protein: CASSLENQDGYTF.

This chain uses TRBV7-3 with TRBJ2-1; D unclear. CDR3 length equals 12 residues. The germline CDR1 and CDR2 sequences are SGHTA and FQGTGA. Trimming left V 3 bases short and J 9 bases short, with 9 bases between. DNA for the CDR3: TGTGCCAGCAGCTTGGGCCCGGGTGAGCAGTTCTTC. Translation: CASSLGPGEQFF.